This T cell receptor (beta chain) was identified during a study of OX40 agonist ivuxolimab in advanced cancers. Study information: The dose-escalation cohort had hepatocellular carcinoma, melanoma, renal cell or head and neck cancer. Study findings and constraints: It was also the case that some nonresponders had low normalized T-cell clonal expansion.

Sampled blood was obtained at baseline, cycle 4 day 1, and cycle 7 day 1. In the case of this clone: As yet, its antigen is unknown.

Assay used: immunoSEQ multiplex PCR; TCRdb lists only in-frame clones, some missing. The profile shows fewer than 120,000 clones, more than 70% of them singletons. CDR1 and CDR2 (germline): SQVTM, ANQGSEA. The germline V and J ends were trimmed by 4 bases and 2 bases, with 14 bases remaining between them. The CDR3 runs 15 residues. J is TRBJ1-4 and V is TRBV29-1; D is undetermined. Sequenced here: CD4+ or CD8+ T cells sorted from blood, sampled in a trial of the OX40 agonist ivuxolimab. This clonotype was sampled from an adult with an advanced solid tumor such as melanoma, head and neck, liver or kidney cancer. For the CDR3, the DNA is TGCAGCGTTGCGAAGGGTGTATCGACTAATGAAAAACTGTTTTTT. Residues: CSVAKGVSTNEKLFF.